A selection of T cell receptor beta chains follows, all from one sample in a study of shared clonotypes between healthy human individuals. Libraries were prepared by immunoSEQ multiplex PCR; TCRdb keeps only in-frame clonotypes and omits some of them. Here the sample spans some 2,500,000 clones, roughly 93% being singletons. The material sequenced was naive CD4+ T cells from PBMCs. These receptors were taken from a man in his late teens or twenties in good health. Some clones in this sample may be carry-over from other donors' samples. The CDR3 runs from the conserved cysteine through the conserved F or W. The D gene is left open where the match is weak. Not all rows give a size; the values are once, few, many and, for expanded clones, a class.

.	TRBJ1-1	.	TRBV10-3	14	CAISESLGHTEAFF	TGTGCCATCAGTGAGTCGCTAGGACACACTGAAGCTTTCTTT
TRBD1	TRBJ1-5	.	TRBV6-6	14	CASSSGQLNQPQHF	TGTGCCAGCAGTTCGGGACAGTTAAATCAGCCCCAGCATTTT
.	TRBJ2-1	.	TRBV14	16	CASSQVSAGPWVEQFF	TGTGCCAGCAGCCAAGTATCCGCGGGACCTTGGGTTGAGCAGTTCTTC
TRBD1	TRBJ2-5	.	TRBV28	14	CASSPYRGRETQYF	TGTGCCAGCAGCCCTTACAGGGGACGGGAGACCCAGTACTTC
.	TRBJ1-2	once	TRBV7-9	15	CASSLGRGQGYGYTF	TGTGCCAGCAGCTTAGGCCGGGGGCAGGGGTATGGCTACACCTTC
.	TRBJ1-4	.	TRBV4-2	15	CASSQDGESNEKLFF	TGTGCCAGCAGCCAGGACGGGGAATCTAATGAAAAACTGTTTTTT
.	TRBJ2-5	.	TRBV7-3	13	CASSPGVQETQYF	TGTGCCAGCAGCCCAGGGGTACAAGAGACCCAGTACTTC
TRBD2	TRBJ2-7	.	TRBV18	16	CASSPFIGAGGNEQYF	TGTGCCAGCTCACCTTTCATCGGAGCGGGAGGGAACGAGCAGTACTTC
.	TRBJ2-1	.	TRBV5-1	15	CASSLAAGSYNEQFF	TGCGCCAGCAGCTTGGCGGCGGGATCCTACAATGAGCAGTTCTTC
.	TRBJ2-5	once	TRBV7-9	16	CASSLAAGWGSGTQYF	TGTGCCAGCAGCTTAGCTGCCGGGTGGGGAAGCGGAACCCAGTACTTC
TRBD2	TRBJ2-3	once	TRBV5-1	16	CASSLVPSGFADTQYF	TGCGCCAGCAGCTTGGTACCTAGCGGGTTTGCAGATACGCAGTATTTT
.	TRBJ2-1	.	TRBV2	12	CASSEGVGEQFF	TGTGCCAGCAGTGAAGGAGTGGGTGAGCAGTTCTTC
TRBD1	TRBJ1-1	.	TRBV7-9	15	CASSSGTGGHTEAFF	TGTGCCAGCAGCTCAGGTACAGGGGGTCACACTGAAGCTTTCTTT
.	TRBJ2-5	.	TRBV6-5	13	CASSYAGVETQYF	TGTGCCAGCAGTTATGCCGGTGTGGAGACCCAGTACTTC
TRBD1	TRBJ1-2	.	TRBV19	15	CASSPPDRGRYGYTF	TGTGCCAGTAGCCCCCCGGACAGGGGACGATATGGCTACACCTTC
.	TRBJ2-2	.	TRBV19	15	CASSIRASNTGELFF	TGTGCCAGTAGTATCAGGGCCTCGAACACCGGGGAGCTGTTTTTT
.	TRBJ1-1	.	TRBV28	14	CASQNPRADTEAFF	TGTGCCAGCCAAAACCCGAGGGCGGACACTGAAGCTTTCTTT
.	TRBJ1-5	.	TRBV6-1	13	CASTGNSNQPQHF	TGTGCCAGCACCGGGAATAGCAATCAGCCCCAGCATTTT
.	TRBJ2-3	.	TRBV4-1	18	CASSQDRSDAGSKDTQYF	TGCGCCAGCAGCCAAGATCGGTCGGACGCAGGGTCGAAAGATACGCAGTATTTT
.	TRBJ1-3	.	TRBV2	14	CATTAGTSGNTIYF	TGTGCCACCACGGCCGGGACATCCGGAAACACCATATATTTT
TRBD1	TRBJ2-3	.	TRBV28	17	CASSGGSAGGPTDTQYF	TGTGCCAGCAGTGGTGGATCTGCAGGGGGCCCCACAGATACGCAGTATTTT
.	TRBJ2-7	.	TRBV28	14	CASSLGGWVLEQYF	TGTGCCAGCAGTTTGGGGGGATGGGTCCTCGAGCAGTACTTC
.	TRBJ2-7	.	TRBV28	15	CASSDHDNYSYEQYF	TGTGCCAGCAGTGATCACGACAACTACTCCTACGAGCAGTACTTC
TRBD2	TRBJ2-1	.	TRBV5-4	16	CASSWGGTSGSNEQFF	TGTGCCAGCAGCTGGGGGGGGACTAGCGGGAGTAATGAGCAGTTCTTC
.	TRBJ1-1	.	TRBV6-5	16	CASSYSYSAANTEAFF	TGTGCCAGCAGTTACTCGTATTCTGCGGCGAACACTGAAGCTTTCTTT
.	TRBJ1-1	.	TRBV14	15	CASSQQGRLNTEAFF	TGTGCCAGCAGCCAACAGGGACGGCTGAACACTGAAGCTTTCTTT
.	TRBJ2-7	.	TRBV5-1	15	CASSQGTPQPYEQYF	TGCGCCAGCAGCCAAGGGACACCTCAACCCTACGAGCAGTACTTC
TRBD2	TRBJ2-3	once	TRBV19	14	CASRISGRADTQYF	TGTGCCAGTAGGATTAGCGGGAGGGCAGATACGCAGTATTTT
.	TRBJ2-3	.	TRBV28	19	CASSSSLGRRDYGTDTQYF	TGTGCCAGCAGTTCATCGCTCGGCCGCAGGGATTATGGCACAGATACGCAGTATTTT
.	TRBJ1-4	.	TRBV30	12	CAWSGGGEKLFF	TGTGCCTGGAGTGGAGGGGGTGAAAAACTGTTTTTT
.	TRBJ1-1	few	TRBV18	13	CASSPQGQAEAFF	TGTGCCAGCTCACCGCAGGGGCAGGCTGAAGCTTTCTTT
.	TRBJ1-4	.	TRBV6-5	14	CASSPVATNEKLFF	TGTGCCAGCAGTCCAGTCGCAACTAATGAAAAACTGTTTTTT
.	TRBJ2-7	.	TRBV27	17	CASSLNRITPSSYEQYF	TGTGCCAGCAGTTTGAACAGGATAACCCCTTCCTCCTACGAGCAGTACTTC
TRBD1	TRBJ1-5	.	TRBV18	15	CASSSTGRSNQPQHF	TGTGCCAGCTCATCGACAGGGAGAAGCAATCAGCCCCAGCATTTT
.	TRBJ2-7	.	TRBV6-1	12	CASSGALYEQYF	TGTGCCAGCAGTGGAGCTTTGTACGAGCAGTACTTC
TRBD1	TRBJ1-1	.	TRBV27	14	CASSLTGGWTEAFF	TGTGCCAGCAGTCTTACAGGGGGGTGGACTGAAGCTTTCTTT
.	TRBJ2-2	once	TRBV6-5	14	CASRRPGNTGELFF	TGTGCCAGCAGAAGACCAGGAAACACCGGGGAGCTGTTTTTT
.	TRBJ2-5	.	TRBV7-2	12	CASSLYQETQYF	TGTGCCAGCAGCTTATATCAAGAGACCCAGTACTTC
.	TRBJ2-7	.	TRBV7-2	12	CASSLVRWEQYF	TGTGCCAGCAGCTTAGTCCGATGGGAGCAGTACTTC
TRBD1	TRBJ2-2	.	TRBV7-9	16	CASSFYRGLVPGELFF	TGTGCCAGCAGCTTTTACAGGGGGCTGGTACCCGGGGAGCTGTTTTTT
.	TRBJ1-2	.	TRBV6-1	13	CASSTTALYGYTF	TGTGCCAGCAGCACGACAGCACTCTATGGCTACACCTTC
.	TRBJ2-3	.	TRBV10-3	16	CAIKKFGSGKPDTQYF	TGTGCCATCAAAAAATTCGGGTCAGGGAAGCCAGATACGCAGTATTTT
TRBD2	TRBJ2-7	.	TRBV9	14	CASSEGLASYEQYF	TGTGCCAGCAGCGAAGGACTAGCATCCTACGAGCAGTACTTC
.	TRBJ2-7	.	TRBV25-1	11	CASSSGYEQYF	TGTGCCAGCAGTAGCGGCTACGAGCAGTACTTC
.	TRBJ1-3	.	TRBV5-8	14	CASSLGQTGNTIYF	TGTGCCAGCAGCTTGGGACAGACTGGAAACACCATATATTTT
TRBD2	TRBJ2-1	.	TRBV6-4	16	CASSDSSGRVHNEQFF	TGTGCCAGCAGTGACTCGAGCGGGAGGGTTCACAATGAGCAGTTCTTC
.	TRBJ1-1	.	TRBV29-1	13	CSVRTLVGTEAFF	TGCAGCGTTAGAACCCTGGTGGGCACTGAAGCTTTCTTT
.	TRBJ2-6	.	TRBV15	16	CATSRDPGSGANVLTF	TGTGCCACCAGCAGAGATCCAGGGTCTGGGGCCAACGTCCTGACTTTC
TRBD2	TRBJ2-3	.	TRBV5-4	17	CASSLGAGAGGTDTQYF	TGTGCCAGCAGCTTGGGAGCGGGAGCCGGTGGCACAGATACGCAGTATTTT